What follows are 18 T cell receptor beta chains derived from one specimen sequenced in a study of T cells in tuberculosis. Sorting used thawed, overnight-rested PBMC stained with anti-CD3, a viability dye and GMM-loaded CD1B tetramer. The CD1B tetramers carried C32 glucose monomycolate purified from Rhodococcus equi. Assay: immunoSEQ multiplex PCR; the TCRdb copy retains only in-frame clones and omits some. The sample contains 80,000 to 100,000 clones, approximately 91% of which appear only once. The sample comprised CD1b-GMM tetramer-negative cells sorted from PBMCs. The source of these receptors is an adult woman with latent tuberculosis.

The J gene is TRBJ2-7, the V gene TRBV7-2, with D maybe TRBD1 (6 bases). CDR3 length: 14 amino acids. Germline V CDR1 and CDR2: SGHTA, FQGNSA. The V and J ends lost 5 bases and 3 bases respectively, with 14 bases between them. The CDR3: CASSAGTNLYEQYF. The CDR3 nucleotides read TGTGCCAGCAGCGCCGGGACAAACCTCTACGAGCAGTACTTC.

The chain employs TRBV6-5 and TRBJ1-3; D not resolved. This CDR3 is built from 14 residues. Trimming pared 0 bases from V and 0 bases from J, leaving 3 bases between. CDR1 is MNHEY and CDR2 is SVGAGI in the germline V gene. The CDR3 DNA reads TGTGCCAGCAGTTACTCCGTCTCTGGAAACACCATATATTTT. It codes for CASSYSVSGNTIYF.

The genes are TRBV28 and TRBJ1-3; tentative D call: TRBD1 (6 bases). This CDR3 comprises 19 residues. Trimming shortened V by 4 bases and J by 2 bases, and 24 bases separated the two germline ends. Germline lookup yields CDR1 MDHEN and CDR2 SYDVKM. In DNA form, the CDR3 reads TGTGCCAGCAGTTCCCCAGCGTCGACTAGGGGGGGTCCTGGAAACACCATATATTTT. It codes for CASSSPASTRGGPGNTIYF.

The rearrangement joins TRBV19 to TRBJ1-6; no definite D call. V lost 5 bases and J 14 bases, leaving 10 bases between the germline ends. Germline-derived CDR1 and CDR2 are LNHDA and SQIVND (reference sequence). The CDR3 is 11 amino acids. The CDR3 DNA follows: TGTGCCAGTAGTTCTTCCCTAGCCCTCCACTTT. As protein: CASSSSLALHF.

The genes are TRBV9 and TRBJ1-1, with D possibly being TRBD1 (6 bases). The CDR3 runs 17 residues. The ends were cut back, 5 bases at V and 4 bases at J, with 24 bases in the middle. Germline CDR1 reads SGDLS; CDR2 reads YYNGEE. The CDR3 DNA is TGTGCCAGCAGTCCTAGTGGGGGGGCAGGAGCGATCACTGAAGCTTTCTTT. Its translation is CASSPSGGAGAITEAFF.

V is TRBV5-8 and J is TRBJ2-7; 10 bases fit TRBD1. This CDR3 has 16 residues. Germline-derived CDR1 and CDR2 are SGHTS and YDEGEE. V was clipped by 1 base and J by 3 bases; unmatched bases: 7. In DNA, the CDR3 is TGTGCCAGCAGCTTGTCCGGGACAGGGGTCTTCTACGAGCAGTACTTC. It translates to CASSLSGTGVFYEQYF.

The chain carries TRBV5-4 and TRBJ2-1; D perhaps matches TRBD2 (5 bases). Germline V gene lookup returns CDR1 SGHNT and CDR2 YYREEE (reference sequence). V lost 2 bases and J 3 bases, leaving 9 bases between the germline ends. This CDR3 spans 14 amino acids. As DNA, the CDR3 is TGTGCCAGCAGCTTAGCCCGGGACTACAATGAGCAGTTCTTC. The encoded protein is CASSLARDYNEQFF.

The rearrangement links TRBV7-9 to TRBJ2-1; D call uncertain. Germline V gives CDR1 SEHNR, CDR2 FQNEAQ (reference sequence). V lost 5 bases to trimming and J lost 8 bases, with 7 bases between them. The CDR3 spans 11 residues. The CDR3 DNA reads as TGTGCCAGCAGCGGCGGCGATGAGCAGTTCTTC. This translates into CASSGGDEQFF.

The V and J genes are TRBV5-4 and TRBJ1-1, with TRBD1 matching 12 bases. Looked up from germline, CDR1 is SGHNT and CDR2 is YYREEE (reference sequence). This CDR3 comprises 17 residues. After removal of 5 bases from V and 7 bases from J, the junction contained 15 bases not matched to a gene. The CDR3 bases are TGTGCCAGCAGACCATCAGCTGGGACAGGGGGCCCAGATGAAGCTTTCTTT. Translation: CASRPSAGTGGPDEAFF.

The chain combines TRBV7-2 with TRBJ2-1; TRBD2 matches 14 bases. After removal of 3 bases from V and 4 bases from J, the junction contained 2 bases not matched to a gene. Per germline, CDR1 SGHTA and CDR2 FQGNSA. The CDR3 runs to 16 residues. The DNA of the CDR3 is TGTGCCAGCAGCTTGGGACTAGCGGGGGTATACAATGAGCAGTTCTTC. Amino acids: CASSLGLAGVYNEQFF.

This clone was picked up one time. The genes are TRBV6-1 and TRBJ2-3; 11 nucleotides match TRBD2. The CDR3 is 16 residues long. Germline trimming cut 3 bases from V and 3 bases from J; bases unmatched to any gene: 5. Germline V CDR1 and CDR2: MNHNS, SASEGT. CDR3 sequence (DNA): TGTGCCAGCAGTGATTTGGGACTAGCGGTGACAGATACGCAGTATTTT. Its translation: CASSDLGLAVTDTQYF.

The chain employs TRBV5-1 and TRBJ1-1; TRBD1 aligns across 9 bases. The germline CDR1 and CDR2 sequences are SGHRS and YFSETQ. Trimming cost V 4 bases and J 5 bases; bases outside gene matches: 6. The CDR3 has 14 residues. The CDR3 sequence: CASSPGTGNTEAFF. The CDR3 DNA reads TGCGCCAGCAGCCCCGGGACAGGGAATACTGAAGCTTTCTTT.

The J gene is TRBJ1-2, the V gene TRBV19, with 8 nucleotides matching TRBD1. The J segment lost 8 bases and the V segment lost 6 bases, leaving 5 bases of the junction unmatched. The CDR3 is 12 amino acids. CDR1 and CDR2 from the germline V gene are LNHDA and SQIVND (reference sequence). The DNA of the CDR3 is TGTGCCAGTAGCCTTCGACAGGGGGGCTACACCTTC. Its protein is CASSLRQGGYTF.

The V gene is TRBV7-2, the J gene TRBJ2-7, with D perhaps TRBD2 (7 bases). This CDR3 contains 14 residues. Trimming stripped 7 bases from V and 4 bases from J, with 17 bases between. Germline V gene sequence: CDR1 SGHTA, CDR2 FQGNSA. CDR3 region: CASTIGGGSYEQYV. The CDR3 bases are TGTGCCAGCACCATAGGGGGGGGCTCTTACGAGCAGTACGTC.

The rearrangement joins TRBV7-2 to TRBJ1-2; D is possibly TRBD1 (6 bases). V was pared by 4 bases and J by 8 bases, with 20 bases between. The CDR3 is 15 amino acids. The germline V gene has CDR1 SGHTA and CDR2 FQGNSA. The CDR3 protein is CASSSARGQEWGYTF. The DNA of the CDR3 is TGTGCCAGCAGCTCCGCCAGGGGCCAGGAGTGGGGCTACACCTTC.

The chain carries TRBV5-6 and TRBJ2-1; 9 bases map to TRBD1. J gave up 4 bases and V 7 bases, and 9 bases lay outside the gene matches. This CDR3 comprises 15 residues. Germline CDR1 SGHDT, CDR2 YYEEEE. DNA of the CDR3: TGTGCCAGCCGTGGTACGGGACAGGGATACAATGAGCAGTTCTTC. This sequence encodes CASRGTGQGYNEQFF.

The genes are TRBV30 and TRBJ1-1; D perhaps matches TRBD1 (5 bases). V was trimmed by 0 bases and J by 7 bases, leaving 12 bases between them. CDR1 is GTSNPN and CDR2 is SVGIG in the germline V gene (reference sequence). There are 13 residues in the CDR3. The CDR3 coding sequence is TGTGCCTGGAGTGTAAGGTGGGGGGGTGAAGCTTTCTTT. It yields the protein CAWSVRWGGEAFF.

Regarding this clone: One end of the junction fails to match germline, which may point to a read error. The rearrangement uses TRBV4-1 and TRBJ2-7; tentative D call: TRBD2 (6 bases). Germline CDR1 is MGHRA and CDR2 is YSYEKL. This CDR3 has 14 amino acids. This CDR3 is CASSQIGGGREQYF. The CDR3 coding sequence is TGTGCCAGCAGCCAAATCGGGGGAGGTAGGGAGCAGTACTTC.